Included here is one TCR beta chain sequence, with context. Its antigen is currently not known. Nothing much larger sits one base from this clone, and base qualities are not available. Libraries were constructed by the immunoSEQ multiplex PCR assay. TCRdb obtained this table from immuneACCESS and retained in-frame rearrangements with V and J assigned. These tables miss some clones; where compared with another copy, unresolved V genes account for less than half of the shortfall, and the remainder is unexplained. For this sample there are around 130,000 clones; about 95% appear just once. 0.44% of the sample comes from the top ten. Trimming takes 6 bases off V and 9 bases off J; junction bases not matched to a gene: 8. CDR1 is given as MNHEY and CDR2 as SVGAGI, both from the germline V gene. The CDR3, cysteine through phenylalanine, is 15 amino acids long. Only CDR3 DNA remains: 45 bases, in frame from the first base.

The entry originates in a study of T cell changes during pregnancy in multiple sclerosis (dated by TCRdb to between 2019 and 2020). With respect to the entire study: The study examined how the T cell repertoire changed over the course of pregnancy in women with multiple sclerosis.

The chain employs TRBV6-5 and TRBJ2-1; 13 of the junction bases match TRBD2. The source is a female donor with multiple sclerosis, enrolled in a pregnancy study. The sequencing used peripheral blood, collected after pregnancy. The CDR3 reads CASRAGLAGEVEQFF. The nucleotide sequence reads as follows: TGTGCCAGCAGGGCTGGACTAGCGGGAGAGGTTGAGCAGTTCTTC.